This is a list of T cell receptor beta chains from one sample in a study of blood T cells in healthy people across ages. A single record per CDR3 protein comes from TCRdb applying MiXCR to the 5' RACE reads. The sample consists of roughly 1.9 million distinct CDR3 sequences, 30% to 40% of them appearing once. Specimen: blood. Receptor source: a human donor in good health. CDR3s include the opening cysteine and the closing phenylalanine or tryptophan. A D gene is named only where the DNA matches it firmly. The listing skips clone size in some rows; elsewhere it reads once, few, many or a size class.

len | j_gene | v_gene | abundance | d_gene | CDR3nt | CDR3aa
12 | TRBJ2-3 | TRBV20-1 | - | - | TGCAGTCCGAAAGGGCGGGGAGATACGCAGTATTTT | CSPKGRGDTQYF
13 | TRBJ2-7 | TRBV9 | - | - | TGTGCCAGCAGCGCACACCTACAAGACGAGCAGTACTTC | CASSAHLQDEQYF
14 | TRBJ2-1 | TRBV28 | few | - | TGTGCCAGCAGTCGCTCGGACAAGGGGAATGAGCAGTTCTTC | CASSRSDKGNEQFF
14 | TRBJ2-7 | TRBV2 | - | - | TGTGCCAGCGCTGAGGGACGGACCCATTACGAGCAGTACTTC | CASAEGRTHYEQYF
14 | TRBJ2-7 | TRBV14 | few | - | TGTGCCAGCAGCCTCCTAGGGACGCTCTCCGAGCAGTACTTC | CASSLLGTLSEQYF
12 | TRBJ1-4 | TRBV11-2 | - | - | TGTGCCAGCAGCCATGTTAGGGAAAAACTGTTTTTT | CASSHVREKLFF
14 | TRBJ1-4 | TRBV15 | - | - | TGTGCCACCAGCAGAGCCCCCAGTAATGAAAAACTGTTTTTT | CATSRAPSNEKLFF
14 | TRBJ2-3 | TRBV20-1 | few | TRBD1 | TGCAGTGCTCCTTACAGGGGGACTACAGATACGCAGTATTTT | CSAPYRGTTDTQYF
16 | TRBJ2-6 | TRBV6-6 | - | TRBD1 | TGTGCCAGCAGAGGGGACAGGTTATCTGGGGCCAACGTCCTGACTTTC | CASRGDRLSGANVLTF
12 | TRBJ1-2 | TRBV29-1 | - | - | TGCAGCGTTGACCAGGGGACTGATGGCTACACCTTC | CSVDQGTDGYTF
17 | TRBJ1-1 | TRBV5-1 | - | TRBD1 | TGCGCCAGCAGCCTGAGGCCGGGACAGGGGGCTATCGCTGAAGCTTTCTTT | CASSLRPGQGAIAEAFF
13 | TRBJ2-7 | TRBV7-3 | - | - | TGTGCCAGCAGCTTAGCTAGCTACGATGAGCAGTACTTC | CASSLASYDEQYF
14 | TRBJ1-2 | TRBV7-2 | few | - | TGTGCCAGCAGCGCGGAGACAGTTAACTATGGCTACACCTTC | CASSAETVNYGYTF
17 | TRBJ2-3 | TRBV10-3 | few | - | TGTGCCATCAGTGAGTCAGGTGGGGGCAGGAACACAGATACGCAGTATTTT | CAISESGGGRNTDTQYF
17 | TRBJ1-2 | TRBV7-8 | - | TRBD1 | TGTGCCAGCAGCTTAGTCACAGGGGAAGGATTTGCCTATGGCTACACCTTC | CASSLVTGEGFAYGYTF
17 | TRBJ2-7 | TRBV12-3/TRBV12-4 | - | TRBD2 | TGTGCCAGCAGTGGGTTGGGCGGGGGATTTAATTCCTACGAGCAGTACTTC | CASSGLGGGFNSYEQYF
15 | TRBJ1-5 | TRBV2 | - | - | TGTGCCAGCAATCAAAGGGGACATAGCGGTCAGCCCCAGCATTTT | CASNQRGHSGQPQHF
13 | TRBJ1-4 | TRBV20-1 | few | - | TGCAGTGCCCCCACGCGTTCCAATGAAAAACTGTTTTTT | CSAPTRSNEKLFF
17 | TRBJ2-1 | TRBV4-3 | once | TRBD1 | TGCGCCAGCAGCCAGGGACCAGGGACAGGGGCCTACAGTGAGCAGTTCTTC | CASSQGPGTGAYSEQFF
18 | TRBJ2-3 | TRBV11-2 | - | TRBD1 | TGTGCCAGCAGCTTAAGCCCCCGGACAGGGGGCTTTGCAGATACGCAGTATTTT | CASSLSPRTGGFADTQYF
17 | TRBJ2-1 | TRBV9 | - | - | TGTGCCAGCAGCGCGACGGGTCGATTGGCCCAAAATTCGGAGCAGTTCTTC | CASSATGRLAQNSEQFF
16 | TRBJ1-5 | TRBV4-2 | - | - | TGTGCCAGCAGCCAAGATCGCGAGAGGTACAATCAGCCCCAGCATTTT | CASSQDRERYNQPQHF
14 | TRBJ2-7 | TRBV28 | - | - | TGTGCCAGCAGTTTGCAGGGAGACAACTACGAGCAGTACTTC | CASSLQGDNYEQYF
16 | TRBJ2-1 | TRBV15 | - | TRBD1 | TGTGCCACCAGCAGAGATCGAGGGACAGGGAACAATGAGCAGTTCTTC | CATSRDRGTGNNEQFF
17 | TRBJ2-7 | TRBV14 | - | TRBD1 | TGTGCCAGCAGGCAATTACCTGGACAGGGGGAGGCCTACGAGCAGTACTTC | CASRQLPGQGEAYEQYF
16 | TRBJ2-3 | TRBV12-5 | - | - | TGTGCTAGTGCCCCTTCGGGGACCCTCAAAGAGGATACGCAGTATTTT | CASAPSGTLKEDTQYF
19 | TRBJ2-3 | TRBV7-7 | - | TRBD2 | TGTGCCAACAGCTTAGAACTAGCGGGGGGACGTGCTAGCACAGATACGCAGTATTTT | CANSLELAGGRASTDTQYF
17 | TRBJ2-1 | TRBV24-1 | once | TRBD1 | TGTGTCACCAGTGGAAGACAGGGACGGTTCCTCTACAATGAGCAGTTCTTC | CVTSGRQGRFLYNEQFF
17 | TRBJ2-5 | TRBV2 | once | TRBD2 | TGTGCCAGCAGTGAAGTCTTAGCGGGGGGGATCTCGGAGACCCAGTACTTC | CASSEVLAGGISETQYF
15 | TRBJ1-4 | TRBV6-6 | - | - | TGTGCCAGCAGTTACTCAGGGGCGATTAATGAAAAACTGTTTTTT | CASSYSGAINEKLFF
13 | TRBJ1-4 | TRBV6-6 | - | - | TGTGCCAGCACAGACACAACTAATGAAAAACTGTTTTTT | CASTDTTNEKLFF
14 | TRBJ2-7 | TRBV5-5 | - | - | TGTGCCAGCAGCTTTGGAGGACAGACTAACCTGCAGTACTTC | CASSFGGQTNLQYF
15 | TRBJ2-1 | TRBV27 | - | - | TGTGCCAGCAGTTTCCGAAGGAATTCGGCGTTGGAGCAGTTCTTC | CASSFRRNSALEQFF
13 | TRBJ1-2 | TRBV20-1 | few | - | TGCAGTGCTAGAGGCACCCCTAACTATGGCTACACCTTC | CSARGTPNYGYTF
16 | TRBJ2-3 | TRBV7-3 | - | TRBD1 | TGTGCCGGCAGCTTACAGGGGGCAAGTAGGGCAGATACGCAGTATTTT | CAGSLQGASRADTQYF
17 | TRBJ2-7 | TRBV5-1 | - | TRBD1 | TGCGCCAGCAGCTTGGCATTTGGACAGGAGGCTACCTACGAGCAGTACTTC | CASSLAFGQEATYEQYF
16 | TRBJ2-7 | TRBV27 | few | - | TGTGCCAGCAGTTTACATAGGGTTGGGAGTTCCTACGAGCAGTACTTC | CASSLHRVGSSYEQYF